This is a list of T cell receptor beta chains from one sample in a study of blood T cell repertoires in COVID-19. Measured with immunoSEQ multiplex PCR; TCRdb has only the in-frame clones, and not every one. Of about 300,000 clones in the sample, roughly nine tenths are singletons; the top ten hold roughly 2.8%. Sequences were obtained from PBMCs or T cells enriched from blood (not recorded which). The receptors stem from a woman in her fifties or sixties who had been exposed to COVID-19. CDR3s include the opening cysteine and the closing phenylalanine or tryptophan. Each record gives: J gene, V gene, clone size, D gene, CDR3 DNA, CDR3 protein. A D gene is named only where the DNA matches it firmly. The size of a clone is reported for some rows only, either as once, few or many, or as a class for expanded clones.

>TRBJ2-1|TRBV9|.|TRBD2
TGTGCCAGCAGCCTCACCGGGACTAACAATGAGCAGTTCTTC
CASSLTGTNNEQFF
>TRBJ1-6|TRBV28|once|TRBD1
TGTGCCGCAATGGGACAGGGTAACGGTTCACCCCTCCACTTT
CAAMGQGNGSPLHF
>TRBJ2-5|TRBV5-6|.|.
TGTGCCAGCAGCTCAAAGACAGGTTTGAAAGAGACCCAGTACTTC
CASSSKTGLKETQYF
>TRBJ1-5|TRBV19|.|TRBD1
TGTGCCAGTAGTATAGGAGGGACAGGGACTCAGCCCCAGCATTTT
CASSIGGTGTQPQHF
>TRBJ1-1|TRBV4-1|.|.
TGCGCCAGCAGCCAAGGTTTCGGGAACACTGAAGCTTTCTTT
CASSQGFGNTEAFF
>TRBJ2-3|TRBV9|.|.
TGTGCCAGCAGCGTATCCCCTAGCTCAGATACGCAGTATTTT
CASSVSPSSDTQYF
>TRBJ2-7|TRBV5-1|.|.
TGCGCCAGCAGCTTGGCTGGGAGCTACGAGCAGTACTTC
CASSLAGSYEQYF
>TRBJ1-4|TRBV28|.|TRBD1
TGTGCCAGCAGTTACGGGGACAGGGGGCGAGGGATAGAGCTGTTTTTT
CASSYGDRGRGIELFF
>TRBJ1-2|TRBV7-2|.|.
TGTGCCAGCAGCAGGTCACGGGGGATAGGCGGGGGCTACACCTTC
CASSRSRGIGGGYTF
>TRBJ2-1|TRBV5-1|.|TRBD2
TGCGCCAGCAGCTTGGAAGCGGGGGGGTCCTACAATGAGCAGTTCTTC
CASSLEAGGSYNEQFF
>TRBJ1-4|TRBV30|few|.
TGTGCCTGGAGTTTCTCGGGGTTCGGCGAAAAACTGTTTTTT
CAWSFSGFGEKLFF
>TRBJ1-6|TRBV28|.|.
TGTGCCACCAAACTCGCTCGTAATTCACCCCTCCACTTT
CATKLARNSPLHF
>TRBJ1-1|TRBV3-1/TRBV3-2|.|.
TGTGCCAGCAGCCAAGTTGAGGGAGGCACTGAAGCTTTCTTT
CASSQVEGGTEAFF
>TRBJ2-5|TRBV28|.|TRBD1
TGTGCCAGCAGACCCGGGACAGGGGAAGAGACCCAGTACTTC
CASRPGTGEETQYF
>TRBJ2-7|TRBV19|.|TRBD1
TGTGCCAGTAGTATAACGGGACAGGGGGCCTACGAGCAGTACTTC
CASSITGQGAYEQYF
>TRBJ2-3|TRBV19|once|.
TGTGCCAGTATAGGGGCAGGTTCCCCAGATACGCAGTATTTT
CASIGAGSPDTQYF
>TRBJ1-6|TRBV28|few|.
TGTGCCAGCAGGGACAGAAATTCACCCCTCCACTTT
CASRDRNSPLHF
>TRBJ1-1|TRBV4-2|.|.
TGTGCCAGCAGCCAAGAAAGGTCCGGGGGTACTGAAGCTTTCTTT
CASSQERSGGTEAFF
>TRBJ1-2|TRBV3-1/TRBV3-2|once|.
TGTGCCAGCAGCCCAGACAGGAACTATGGCTACACCTTC
CASSPDRNYGYTF
>TRBJ2-2|TRBV4-1|.|.
TGCGCCAGCAGCCAAGGGCTAGCGAGATCGAACACCGGGGAGCTGTTTTTT
CASSQGLARSNTGELFF
>TRBJ2-3|TRBV6-1|.|TRBD2
TGTGCCAGCAGAGAAGGACTAGCGGGGGCGCTCCTAGATACGCAGTATTTT
CASREGLAGALLDTQYF
>TRBJ2-2|TRBV5-1|few|.
TGCGCCAGCAGCTTGGCAGCGACGGCAAACACCGGGGAGCTGTTTTTT
CASSLAATANTGELFF
>TRBJ2-3|TRBV7-9|.|.
TGTGCCAGCAGCTCTTACTGGACAGACACAGATACGCAGTATTTT
CASSSYWTDTDTQYF
>TRBJ2-3|TRBV9|.|TRBD2
TGTGCCAGCAGCGTAGGGACTAGCGGGGTTGATACGCAGTATTTT
CASSVGTSGVDTQYF
>TRBJ1-6|TRBV4-1|.|.
TGCGCCAGCAGCCAACACATTTCACCCCTCCACTTT
CASSQHISPLHF
>TRBJ2-1|TRBV29-1|.|TRBD1
TGCAGCGTTAACAGGGGAAGCAATGAGCAGTTCTTC
CSVNRGSNEQFF
>TRBJ2-5|TRBV7-9|.|TRBD2
TGTGCCAGCAGCACCGGGACTAGCGGGGTAGAGACCCAGTACTTC
CASSTGTSGVETQYF
>TRBJ2-2|TRBV5-6|.|TRBD2
TGTGCCAGCAGCTCTCCAGGGACTAGCGGGGTCTCCACCGGGGAGCTGTTTTTT
CASSSPGTSGVSTGELFF
>TRBJ2-3|TRBV27|.|TRBD1
TGTGCCAGCAGTGCCTGGACAGGGGGTCTCGCAGATACGCAGTATTTT
CASSAWTGGLADTQYF
>TRBJ1-2|TRBV5-1|.|TRBD1
TGCGCCAGCAGCTCTGTGGACAGGGAGAACTATGGCTACACCTTC
CASSSVDRENYGYTF
>TRBJ1-1|TRBV5-1|.|TRBD1
TGCGCCAGCAGCGGAAACAGGGGTATCACTGAAGCTTTCTTT
CASSGNRGITEAFF
>TRBJ2-7|TRBV7-9|.|TRBD2
TGTGCCAGCAGCTTAAGCGGTAGCGGGGGGGCTCGGGAGCAGTACTTC
CASSLSGSGGAREQYF
>TRBJ1-5|TRBV27|.|TRBD1
TGTGCCAGCAGTAGGACAGGGTTTTCGTTGGGCAATCAGCCCCAGCATTTT
CASSRTGFSLGNQPQHF
>TRBJ2-7|TRBV27|.|.
TGTGCCGCGGGCGGTTCGGTATACGAGCAGTACTTC
CAAGGSVYEQYF
>TRBJ1-5|TRBV28|few|.
TGTGCCAGCAGTTTAATGGCAGGGGTTGATCAGCCCCAGCATTTT
CASSLMAGVDQPQHF
>TRBJ1-3|TRBV30|once|.
TGTGCCTGGAGTGTTGGTACAGTCTCTGGAAACACCATATATTTT
CAWSVGTVSGNTIYF
>TRBJ2-5|TRBV28|.|TRBD2
TGTGCCAGCAGTTTAAGTTCTAGCGGGGGTTGGGAGACCCAGTACTTC
CASSLSSSGGWETQYF
>TRBJ1-2|TRBV7-2|.|.
TGTGCCAGCAGCTTAGGTGTAGGGGATGGCTACACCTTC
CASSLGVGDGYTF
>TRBJ1-5|TRBV27|.|TRBD1
TGTGCCAGCAGACCCACAGGGGGCGCGGGCAATCAGCCCCAGCATTTT
CASRPTGGAGNQPQHF
>TRBJ1-5|TRBV2|.|.
TGTGCCAGCAGGCTAGACAGTTATTATCAGCCCCAGCATTTT
CASRLDSYYQPQHF
>TRBJ1-4|TRBV18|.|TRBD1
TGTGCCAGCTCAGGAGGGGGCGATGAAAAACTGTTTTTT
CASSGGGDEKLFF
>TRBJ1-3|TRBV7-9|.|.
TGTGCCAGCAGCTCCCGGCTTGGGGGGGGCGCGGAATTT
CASSSRLGGGAEF
>TRBJ1-3|TRBV7-9|.|TRBD1
TGTGCCAGCAGCTTATTACAGGGGGCTGGAAACACCATATATTTT
CASSLLQGAGNTIYF
>TRBJ1-5|TRBV29-1|.|.
TGCAGCGTTGACCAGGGCGGCAATCAGCCCCAGCATTTT
CSVDQGGNQPQHF
>TRBJ1-1|TRBV4-1|.|.
TGCGCCAGCAGCCGCGGGAGGAACACTGAAGCTTTCTTT
CASSRGRNTEAFF
>TRBJ1-1|TRBV3-1/TRBV3-2|once|TRBD1
TGTGCCAGCAGCCGGGACAGTGGTCGCCTGGGAGGAATTGAAGCTTTCTTT
CASSRDSGRLGGIEAFF